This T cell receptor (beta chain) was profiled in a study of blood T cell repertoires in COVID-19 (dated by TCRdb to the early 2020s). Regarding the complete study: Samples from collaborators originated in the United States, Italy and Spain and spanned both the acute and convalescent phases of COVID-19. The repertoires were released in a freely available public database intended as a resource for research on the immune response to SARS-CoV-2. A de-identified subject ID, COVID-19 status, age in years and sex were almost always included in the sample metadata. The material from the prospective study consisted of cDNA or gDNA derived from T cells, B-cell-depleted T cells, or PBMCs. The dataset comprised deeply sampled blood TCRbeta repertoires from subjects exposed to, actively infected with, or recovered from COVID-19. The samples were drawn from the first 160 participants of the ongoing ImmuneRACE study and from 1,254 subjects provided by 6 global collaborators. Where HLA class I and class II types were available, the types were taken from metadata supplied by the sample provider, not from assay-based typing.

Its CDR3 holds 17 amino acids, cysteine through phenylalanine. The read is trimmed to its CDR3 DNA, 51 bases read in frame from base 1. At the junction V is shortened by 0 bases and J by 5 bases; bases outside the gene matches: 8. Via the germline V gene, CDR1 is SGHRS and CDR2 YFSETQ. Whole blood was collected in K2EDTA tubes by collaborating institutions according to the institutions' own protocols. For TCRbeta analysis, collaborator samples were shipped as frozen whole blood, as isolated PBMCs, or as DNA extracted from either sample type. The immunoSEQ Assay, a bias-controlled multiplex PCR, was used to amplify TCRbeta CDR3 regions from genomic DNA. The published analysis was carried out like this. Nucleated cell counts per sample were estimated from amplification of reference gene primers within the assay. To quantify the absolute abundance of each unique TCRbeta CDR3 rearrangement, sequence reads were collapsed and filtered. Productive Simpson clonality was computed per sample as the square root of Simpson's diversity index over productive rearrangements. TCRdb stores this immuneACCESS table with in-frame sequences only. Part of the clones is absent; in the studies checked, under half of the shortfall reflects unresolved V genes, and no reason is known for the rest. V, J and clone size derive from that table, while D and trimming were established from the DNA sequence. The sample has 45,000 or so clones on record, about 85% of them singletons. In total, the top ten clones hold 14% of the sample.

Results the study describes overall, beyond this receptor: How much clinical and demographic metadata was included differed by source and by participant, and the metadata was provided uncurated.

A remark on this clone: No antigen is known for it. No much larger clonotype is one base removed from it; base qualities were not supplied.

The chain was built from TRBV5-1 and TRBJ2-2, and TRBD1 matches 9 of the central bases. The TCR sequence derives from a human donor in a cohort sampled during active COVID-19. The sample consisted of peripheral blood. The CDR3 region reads CASSLAEGQGRTGELFF. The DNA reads TGCGCCAGCAGCTTGGCCGAGGGACAGGGCCGGACCGGGGAGCTGTTTTTT.